This T cell receptor (beta chain) was identified in a study of shared T cell receptors in the human thymus. This CDR3 has 15 residues. V was clipped by 3 bases and J by 2 bases, with 14 bases between them. The germline V gene has CDR1 MNHEY and CDR2 SMNVEV (reference sequence). The table lists this clone with a count of one. The identical CDR3 is also encoded by other nucleotide sequences in the sample. Sequenced by immunoSEQ multiplex PCR; TCRdb stores in-frame clones only, minus some. The table records some 400,000 clones, about 95% of them present only once. Sequencing was performed on thymocytes. The V call is TRBV27, the J call TRBJ2-7; D not resolved. This TCR came from a human donor. The CDR3 spells CASSLCPERTYEQYF. CDR3 DNA sequence: TGTGCCAGCAGTTTGTGCCCGGAAAGGACCTACGAGCAGTACTTC.